This T cell receptor beta chain came from a study of CD8 T cells in ankylosing spondylitis. Germline V CDR1 and CDR2: SGHDT, YYEEEE. Trimming cost V 4 bases and J 6 bases; bases outside gene matches: 10. This CDR3 region has 15 residues. TCRdb recomputed calls from the 5' RACE reads with MiXCR, one row per CDR3 protein. This table has just over 350,000 distinct CDR3 sequences, approximately 20% appearing once. The receptor comes from a male donor with ankylosing spondylitis or in good health (not recorded which). The sample taken for sequencing was blood, either unsorted or a sorted T cell fraction (not recorded which). This chain links TRBV5-6 with TRBJ2-3; 8 nucleotides match TRBD1. The CDR3 bases are TGTGCCAGCAGCGGGGGGACAGGCACAGTGGATACGCAGTATTTT. It is translated as CASSGGTGTVDTQYF.